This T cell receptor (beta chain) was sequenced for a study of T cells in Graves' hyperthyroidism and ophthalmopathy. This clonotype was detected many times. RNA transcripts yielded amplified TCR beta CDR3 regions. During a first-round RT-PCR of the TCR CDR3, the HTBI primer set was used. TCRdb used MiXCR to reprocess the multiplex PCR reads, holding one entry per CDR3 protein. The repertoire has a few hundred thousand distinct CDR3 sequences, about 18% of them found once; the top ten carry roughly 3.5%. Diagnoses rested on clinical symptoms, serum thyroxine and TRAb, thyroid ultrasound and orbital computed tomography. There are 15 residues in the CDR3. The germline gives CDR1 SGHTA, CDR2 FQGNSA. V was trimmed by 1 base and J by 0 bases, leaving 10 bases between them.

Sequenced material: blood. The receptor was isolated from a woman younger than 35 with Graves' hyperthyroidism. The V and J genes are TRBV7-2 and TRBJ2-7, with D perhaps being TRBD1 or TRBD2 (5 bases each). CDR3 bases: TGTGCCAGCAGCTTAGGGGGGTTTTCCTCCTACGAGCAGTACTTC. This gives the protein CASSLGGFSSYEQYF.